Following are 3 T cell receptor beta chains from one sample sequenced in a study of beta chain features in type 1 diabetes. Investigators reverse transcribed all isolated RNA, so they sequenced expressed TCRB transcripts. Clones were read by immunoSEQ multiplex PCR, and TCRdb kept only the in-frame ones, dropping some. The sample includes roughly 260,000 clones, about a tenth of them seen just once. These receptors lack a known antigen. Points from the study as a whole: A moderate, significant TCRB CDR3 shortening appeared in type 1 diabetes across four CD4+ subsets.

The sample comprised naive CD4+ T cells from blood. These receptors were taken from a man aged 25 to 45 with type 1 diabetes.

V is TRBV10-3 and J is TRBJ1-3, with 7 bases aligning to TRBD1. This CDR3 spans 13 amino acids. V gave up 6 bases and J gave up 7 bases; unmatched junction bases: 6. CDR1 is ENHRY and CDR2 is SYGVKD in the germline V gene. CDR3 nucleotides: TGTGCCATCAGAGCCGACAGGGACAACACCATATATTTT. Translation gives CAIRADRDNTIYF.

The CDR3 sequence is CATSRDEGYEQYF. The CDR3 nucleotides read TGTGCCACCAGCAGAGATGAGGGCTACGAGCAGTACTTC. The chain couples TRBV15 to TRBJ2-7; D is possibly TRBD2 (5 bases). Trimming pared 0 bases from V and 3 bases from J, leaving 6 bases between. CDR3 length equals 13 residues. Germline CDR1 and CDR2: LNHNV and YYDKDF (reference sequence).

The sample holds a few counts of this clone. V is TRBV30 and J is TRBJ1-1, with D unclear. Germline lookup yields CDR1 GTSNPN and CDR2 SVGIG (reference sequence). The CDR3 is 11 residues long. Trimming shortened V by 4 bases and J by 6 bases, and 9 bases separated the two germline ends. The CDR3 loop is CAWNSVAEAFF. Here the CDR3 DNA reads TGTGCCTGGAATTCAGTCGCTGAAGCTTTCTTT.